This TCR beta chain was found in a study of T cells in Graves' hyperthyroidism and ophthalmopathy. Broader study findings: Model predictions of ophthalmopathy came a median about 6.3 months before onset. Among thyroid clonotypes expanded above 0.001, most also appeared in blood.

V was clipped by 0 bases and J by 0 bases, with 9 bases between them. The CDR3 length is 16 residues. Germline CDR1 and CDR2: SGHRS and YFSETQ. Amplification yielded TCR beta CDR3 regions, with RNA transcripts as the source. TCR CDR3 regions were first amplified by RT-PCR with HTBI primers. MiXCR, run by TCRdb on the multiplex PCR reads, gives a single entry per CDR3 protein. The sample holds hundreds of thousands of distinct CDR3 sequences, 35% to 40% seen once. Graves' hyperthyroidism showing no ophthalmopathy progression within 18 months was considered stable. A note on this clonotype: The antigen is unknown.

Sequenced: blood. This TCR came from a man aged 18 to 30 with Graves' hyperthyroidism. This rearrangement joins TRBV5-1 to TRBJ2-2; possibly TRBD2 for D (6 bases). This CDR3 is CASSLAWEANTGELFF. The DNA for the CDR3 is TGCGCCAGCAGCTTGGCCTGGGAGGCGAACACCGGGGAGCTGTTTTTT.